One and the same sample provided the 10 T cell receptor beta chains below, sequenced in a study of cytomegalovirus exposure and HLA in healthy donors. Primers included in the PCR were 60 Vbeta and 13 Jbeta primers. Sequencing used immunoSEQ multiplex PCR; TCRdb keeps in-frame clones, though not all of them. The profile shows over 150,000 clones, roughly 79% of them singletons. What was sequenced was PBMCs. Receptors originate from a woman aged 45 to 65 in good health and CMV-seropositive.

This chain joins TRBV11-2 and TRBJ2-5; TRBD2 agrees at 7 bases. V dropped 7 bases and J dropped 1; count of bases not matched to a gene: 12. From germline, CDR1 is SGHAT and CDR2 FQNNGV. The length of the CDR3 is 16 residues. The CDR3 is CASTLNLRGGQETQYF. DNA for the CDR3: TGTGCCAGCACCCTAAATTTACGCGGGGGCCAAGAGACCCAGTACTTC.

This chain joins TRBV29-1 and TRBJ1-5; perhaps TRBD1 as D (5 bases). The V and J ends lost 4 bases and 6 bases respectively, with 13 bases between them. Germline loops: CDR1 SQVTM, CDR2 ANQGSEA. The CDR3 is 13 residues long. The CDR3 here is CSVAGGEGQPQHF. In nucleotides, the CDR3 is TGCAGCGTTGCAGGAGGGGAAGGTCAGCCCCAGCATTTT.

This clone was observed a handful of times. J is TRBJ1-1 and V is TRBV29-1; D is possibly TRBD1 (5 bases). There are 14 residues in the CDR3. CDR1 is SQVTM, CDR2 ANQGSEA, per germline. V was cut by 6 bases and J by 4 bases, with 18 bases left in between. CDR3: CSVLEGRGFTEAFF. As DNA, the CDR3 is TGCAGCGTCTTGGAGGGCCGGGGGTTCACTGAAGCTTTCTTT.

The chain recombines TRBV6-5 with TRBJ1-1; TRBD1 aligns across 8 bases. This CDR3 has 13 residues. J gave up 4 bases and V 7 bases, and 5 bases lay outside the gene matches. Germline loops: CDR1 MNHEY, CDR2 SVGAGI. This CDR3 is CASIRQGSTEAFF. CDR3 coding DNA: TGTGCCAGCATTCGACAGGGGAGCACTGAAGCTTTCTTT.

The chain is built from TRBV6-5 and TRBJ1-1; weak D call: TRBD1 (5 bases). Germline lookup yields CDR1 MNHEY and CDR2 SVGAGI. The V and J ends lost 2 bases and 3 bases respectively, with 7 bases between them. CDR3 length: 13 residues. CDR3 nucleotide sequence: TGTGCCAGCAGTTACGACAGATACACTGAAGCTTTCTTT. Protein product: CASSYDRYTEAFF.

Concerning this clone itself: Other DNA sequences in this sample translate to the same CDR3. The rearrangement uses TRBV11-3 and TRBJ2-5; 9 bases match TRBD1. The V gene's germline CDR1 is SGHNT and CDR2 YENEEA. V gave up 4 bases and J gave up 5 bases; unmatched junction bases: 2. The CDR3 has 13 residues. The CDR3 loop reads CASSSGTGETQYF. Here the CDR3 DNA reads TGTGCCAGCAGCTCCGGGACAGGGGAGACCCAGTACTTC.

V usage is TRBV18 and J usage is TRBJ2-2; TRBD2 matches 9 bases. This CDR3 spans 16 amino acids. The V segment lost 2 bases and the J segment 4 bases; nucleotides outside the gene matches: 5. The germline gives CDR1 KGHSH, CDR2 LQKENI. The CDR3 reads CASSPYGTSLTGELFF. In nucleotides, the CDR3 is TGTGCCAGCTCACCATATGGGACTAGCCTCACCGGGGAGCTGTTTTTT.

As DNA, the CDR3 is TGTGCCAGCAGTTGGACAGGGGGCGATACTGAAGCTTTCTTT. Its protein product is CASSWTGGDTEAFF. V and J are TRBV6-5 and TRBJ1-1, with TRBD1 matching over 11 bases. V lost 4 bases to trimming and J lost 5 bases; unmatched junction nucleotides: 3. Germline V gene sequence: CDR1 MNHEY, CDR2 SVGAGI. CDR3 length equals 14 residues.

This rearrangement joins TRBV11-2 to TRBJ2-1, with 8 nucleotides matching TRBD1. This CDR3 is 16 amino acids long. CDR1 SGHAT and CDR2 FQNNGV come from the germline V gene. J was trimmed by 0 bases and V by 5 bases; bases with no gene match: 6. The CDR3 loop is CASSQGARISYNEQFF. The CDR3 coding sequence is TGTGCCAGCAGCCAGGGGGCTCGTATCTCCTACAATGAGCAGTTCTTC.

The chain links TRBV28 to TRBJ1-4; no reliable D call. The CDR3 covers 12 residues. Trimming shortened V by 6 bases and J by 6 bases, and 8 bases separated the two germline ends. CDR1 is MDHEN, CDR2 SYDVKM, per germline. CDR3: CASRNSDEKLFF. The CDR3 DNA sequence: TGTGCCAGCAGGAACAGTGATGAAAAACTGTTTTTT.